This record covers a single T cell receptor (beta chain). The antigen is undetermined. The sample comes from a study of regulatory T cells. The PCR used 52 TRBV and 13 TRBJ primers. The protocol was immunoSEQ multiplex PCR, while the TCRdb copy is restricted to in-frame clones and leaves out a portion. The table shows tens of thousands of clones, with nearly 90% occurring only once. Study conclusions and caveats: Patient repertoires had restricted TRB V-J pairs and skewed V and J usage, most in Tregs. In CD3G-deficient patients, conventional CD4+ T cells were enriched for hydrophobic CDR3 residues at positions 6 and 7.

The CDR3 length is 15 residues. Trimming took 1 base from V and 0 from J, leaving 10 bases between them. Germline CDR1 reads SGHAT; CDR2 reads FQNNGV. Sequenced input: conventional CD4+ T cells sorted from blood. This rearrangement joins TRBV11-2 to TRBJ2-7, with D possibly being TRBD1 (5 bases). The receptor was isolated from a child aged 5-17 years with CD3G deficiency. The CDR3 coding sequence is TGTGCCAGCAGCTTAGGTAGTGGGGCCTCCTACGAGCAGTACTTC. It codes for CASSLGSGASYEQYF.